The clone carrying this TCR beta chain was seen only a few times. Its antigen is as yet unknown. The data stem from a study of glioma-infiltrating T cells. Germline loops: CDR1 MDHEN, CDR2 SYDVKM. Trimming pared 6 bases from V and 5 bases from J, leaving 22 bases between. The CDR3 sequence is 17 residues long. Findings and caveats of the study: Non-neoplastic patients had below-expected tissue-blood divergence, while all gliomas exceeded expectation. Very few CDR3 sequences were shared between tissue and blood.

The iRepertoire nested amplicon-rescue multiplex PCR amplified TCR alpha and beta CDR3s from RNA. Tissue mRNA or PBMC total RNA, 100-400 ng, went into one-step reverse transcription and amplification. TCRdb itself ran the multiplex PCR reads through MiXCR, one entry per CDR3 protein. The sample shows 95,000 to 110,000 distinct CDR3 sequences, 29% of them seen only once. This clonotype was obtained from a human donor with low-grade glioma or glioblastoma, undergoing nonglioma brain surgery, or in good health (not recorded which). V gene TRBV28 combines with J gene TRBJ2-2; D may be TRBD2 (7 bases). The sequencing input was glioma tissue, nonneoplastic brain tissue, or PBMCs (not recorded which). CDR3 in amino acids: CASRVGGGGSGTGELFF. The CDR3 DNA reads TGTGCCAGCAGAGTAGGAGGGGGGGGTTCAGGAACCGGGGAGCTGTTTTTT.